This T cell receptor beta chain was recovered during a study of T cell changes during pregnancy in multiple sclerosis. Measured with immunoSEQ multiplex PCR; TCRdb has only the in-frame clones, and not every one. This sample has some 70,000 clones, with more than 90% found just once. This TCR was sampled from a female donor in good health, enrolled as a control in a pregnancy study. The specimen comprised peripheral blood, sampled in the second trimester of pregnancy.

The CDR3 here is CASSMLRGRSSGEQFF. In DNA, the CDR3 is TGTGCCAGTAGTATGTTAAGGGGCCGCTCGAGTGGTGAGCAGTTCTTC. V is TRBV19 and J is TRBJ2-1, with D perhaps matching TRBD1 (5 bases). Trimming cost V 3 bases and J 9 bases, with 21 bases left between them. CDR3 size: 16 residues. Germline V gene sequence: CDR1 LNHDA, CDR2 SQIVND (reference sequence).